This section outlines one T cell receptor (beta chain) sequence together with its context. Mismatch with germline at one junction end may stem from a read error. This sample was taken from a study of blood T cell repertoires in COVID-19. Assay: immunoSEQ multiplex PCR; the TCRdb copy retains only in-frame clones and omits some. The repertoire consists of fewer than 120,000 clones, with just over 75% occurring once and the leading ten covering 3.8%. Germline lookup yields CDR1 SSHAT and CDR2 FNYEAQ (reference sequence). The CDR3 is 16 amino acids. This chain connects TRBV7-7 to TRBJ2-5; TRBD2 aligns across 14 bases. Sequencing was performed on peripheral blood. The sequence was collected from an elderly woman with acute or convalescent COVID-19. CDR3 nucleotides: TGTGCTAGCAGCTTGGGACTAGCGGGGGACCAAGAGACCCAGTACTTC. It specifies CASSLGLAGDQETQYF.